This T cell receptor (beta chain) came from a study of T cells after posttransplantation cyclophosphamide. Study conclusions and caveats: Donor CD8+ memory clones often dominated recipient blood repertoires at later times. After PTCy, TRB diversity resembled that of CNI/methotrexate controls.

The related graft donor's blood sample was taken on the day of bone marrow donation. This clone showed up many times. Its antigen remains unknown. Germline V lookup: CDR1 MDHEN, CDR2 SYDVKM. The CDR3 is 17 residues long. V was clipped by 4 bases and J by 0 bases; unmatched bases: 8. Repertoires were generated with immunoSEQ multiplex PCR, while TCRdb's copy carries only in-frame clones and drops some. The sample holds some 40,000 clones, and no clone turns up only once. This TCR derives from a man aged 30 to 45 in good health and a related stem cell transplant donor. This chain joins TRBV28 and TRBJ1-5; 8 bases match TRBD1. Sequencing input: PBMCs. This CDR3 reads CASSSFDRGDSNQPQHF. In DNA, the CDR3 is TGTGCCAGCAGTTCCTTCGACAGGGGCGATAGCAATCAGCCCCAGCATTTT.